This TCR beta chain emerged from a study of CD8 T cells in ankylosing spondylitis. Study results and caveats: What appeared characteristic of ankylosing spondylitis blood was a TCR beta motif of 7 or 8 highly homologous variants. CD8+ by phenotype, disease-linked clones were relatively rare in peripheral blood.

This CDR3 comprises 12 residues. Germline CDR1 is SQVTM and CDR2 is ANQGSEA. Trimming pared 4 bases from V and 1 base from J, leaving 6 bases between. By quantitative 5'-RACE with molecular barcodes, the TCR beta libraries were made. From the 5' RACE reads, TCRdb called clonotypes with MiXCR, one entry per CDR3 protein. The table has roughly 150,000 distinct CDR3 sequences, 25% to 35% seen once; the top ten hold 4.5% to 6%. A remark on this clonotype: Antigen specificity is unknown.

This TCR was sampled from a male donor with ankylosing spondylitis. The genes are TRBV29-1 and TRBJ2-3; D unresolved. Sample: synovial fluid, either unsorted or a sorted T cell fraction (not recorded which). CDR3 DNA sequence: TGCAGCGTTGTAAAGGGCACAGATACGCAGTATTTT. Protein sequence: CSVVKGTDTQYF.